This T cell receptor (beta chain) was sequenced in a study of CD8+CD57+ T cells in acquired aplastic anemia. Study-wide background: Mean yield of DNA from sorted CD4+ and CD8+ cells was approximately 3 ug.

Researchers used genomic DNA as the template to profile TCR beta VDJ and CDR3. TCRdb recomputed calls from the reads with MiXCR, one row per CDR3 protein. The table includes some 220,000 distinct CDR3 sequences, 34% detected once. Study observations and caveats: Sharing between patients and controls was observed for twenty-nine CD8+ CDR3 sequences. The study found no significant CD8+ Simpson's diversity difference between patients and controls.

The V and J ends lost 1 base and 7 bases respectively, with 14 bases between them. The germline gives CDR1 LGHDT, CDR2 YNNKEL (reference sequence). This CDR3 region has 16 residues. This clonotype was seen at least ten times. As yet, its antigen is unknown. Material: sorted CD4+, CD8+, or CD8+CD57+ T cells (not recorded which) from PBMCs. The TCR originated in a human donor in good health, serving as a control. The chain has TRBV3-1 and TRBJ1-6; D is unresolved. DNA for the CDR3: TGTGCCAGCAGCCAAGGGACGCTAGTTCAGAATTCACCCCTCCACTTT. It yields the protein CASSQGTLVQNSPLHF.